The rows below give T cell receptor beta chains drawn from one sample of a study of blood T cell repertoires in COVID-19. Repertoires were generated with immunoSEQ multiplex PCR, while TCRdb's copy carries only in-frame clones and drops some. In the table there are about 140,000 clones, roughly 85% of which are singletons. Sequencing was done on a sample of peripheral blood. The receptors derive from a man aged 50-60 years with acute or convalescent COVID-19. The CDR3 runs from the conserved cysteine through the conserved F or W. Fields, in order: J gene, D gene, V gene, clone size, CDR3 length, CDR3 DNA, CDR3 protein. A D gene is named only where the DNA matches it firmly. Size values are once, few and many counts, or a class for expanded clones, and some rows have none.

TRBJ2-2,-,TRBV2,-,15,TGTGCCAGCAGTGTGGAAGCTCGGGGGACCGGGGAGCTGTTTTTT,CASSVEARGTGELFF
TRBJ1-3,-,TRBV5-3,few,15,TGTGCCAGAAGCTTGGTTTGGAGCTCTGGAAACACCATATATTTT,CARSLVWSSGNTIYF
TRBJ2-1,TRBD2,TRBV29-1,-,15,TGCAGCGCTACCCAACTAGCGGGGGGGAACAATGAGCAGTTCTTC,CSATQLAGGNNEQFF
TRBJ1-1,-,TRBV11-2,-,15,TGTGCCAGCAGCTTGATGAGCCAACCGGGCACTGAAGCTTTCTTT,CASSLMSQPGTEAFF
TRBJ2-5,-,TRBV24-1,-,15,TGTGCCACCAGTGATTCGGGACACATCCAAGAGACCCAGTACTTC,CATSDSGHIQETQYF
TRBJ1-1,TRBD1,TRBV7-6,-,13,TGTGCCAGCAGCCGAACAGGGGGCGGGGAAGCTTTCTTT,CASSRTGGGEAFF
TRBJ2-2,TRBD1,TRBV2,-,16,TGTGCCAGCAGCGAACTTGGACAGGCTGGGGCCGGGGAGCTGTTTTTT,CASSELGQAGAGELFF
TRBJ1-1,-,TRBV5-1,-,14,TGCGCCAGCAGCTTGGCGGGGGGTGGGACTGAAGCTTTCTTT,CASSLAGGGTEAFF
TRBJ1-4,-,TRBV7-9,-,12,TGTGCCAGCAGCTTCCAGGATGAAAAACTGTTTTTT,CASSFQDEKLFF
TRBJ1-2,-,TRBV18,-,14,TGTGCCAGCTCACCCCCCGTTCGGGTGCCTGGCTACACCTTC,CASSPPVRVPGYTF
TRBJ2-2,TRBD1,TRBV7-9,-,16,TGTGCCAGCAGCTCCGCGGACAGGGAGTTCACCGGGGAGCTGTTTTTT,CASSSADREFTGELFF
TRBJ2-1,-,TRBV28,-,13,TGTGCCAGCACTAGCGTGACCTACAATGAGCAGTTCTTC,CASTSVTYNEQFF
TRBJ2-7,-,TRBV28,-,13,TGTGCCAGCAGTAACCATCAAACTCGGGAGCAGTACTTC,CASSNHQTREQYF
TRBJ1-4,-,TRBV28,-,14,TGTGCCAGCAGCCCGGGGGGAGTAAATGAAAAACTGTTTTTT,CASSPGGVNEKLFF
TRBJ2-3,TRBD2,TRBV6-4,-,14,TGTGCCAGCAAGGAGACTAGCGGTACAGATACGCAGTATTTT,CASKETSGTDTQYF
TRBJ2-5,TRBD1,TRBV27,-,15,TGTGCCAGCAGTTTATGGGTACAGGGGGCGGAGACCCAGTACTTC,CASSLWVQGAETQYF
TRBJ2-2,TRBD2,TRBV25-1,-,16,TGTGCCAGCAGTGATGGGGGGCTAGCGGGAGCCGGGGAGCTGTTTTTT,CASSDGGLAGAGELFF
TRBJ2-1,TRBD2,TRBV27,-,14,TGTGCCAGCATCGGGGGGACTAGCGAGGATGAGCAGTTCTTC,CASIGGTSEDEQFF
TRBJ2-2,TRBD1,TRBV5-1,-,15,TGCGCCAGCAGCCACGGGCAGGGGGACACCGGGGAGCTGTTTTTT,CASSHGQGDTGELFF
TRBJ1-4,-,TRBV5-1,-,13,TGCGCCAGCAGCCGGGGGGCGGGTGAAAAACTGTTTTTT,CASSRGAGEKLFF
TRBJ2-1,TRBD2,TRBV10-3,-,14,TGTGCCATCAATCCGGGACTAGCGGACGCTCAGCAGTTCTTC,CAINPGLADAQQFF
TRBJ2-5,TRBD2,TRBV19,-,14,TGTGCCAGCCGTGTAGGCTGGCGGGAGGAGACCCAGTACTTC,CASRVGWREETQYF
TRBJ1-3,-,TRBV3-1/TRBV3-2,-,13,TGTGCCAGCAGCCAAGTGTCGGCGGCTACCATATATTTT,CASSQVSAATIYF
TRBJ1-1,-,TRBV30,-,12,TGTGCCTGGAGTGAGCAGGACACTGAAGCTTTCTTT,CAWSEQDTEAFF
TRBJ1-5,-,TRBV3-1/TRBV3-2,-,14,TGTGCCAGCAGCCAAGATTCGGGGGATCAGCCCCAGCATTTT,CASSQDSGDQPQHF
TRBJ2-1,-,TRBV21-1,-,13,TGTGCCAGCAGCGACTCTACCTACAATGAGCAGTTCTTC,CASSDSTYNEQFF
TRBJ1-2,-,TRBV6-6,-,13,TGTGCCAGCAGTTACCTACAGGGTAATGGCTACACCTTC,CASSYLQGNGYTF